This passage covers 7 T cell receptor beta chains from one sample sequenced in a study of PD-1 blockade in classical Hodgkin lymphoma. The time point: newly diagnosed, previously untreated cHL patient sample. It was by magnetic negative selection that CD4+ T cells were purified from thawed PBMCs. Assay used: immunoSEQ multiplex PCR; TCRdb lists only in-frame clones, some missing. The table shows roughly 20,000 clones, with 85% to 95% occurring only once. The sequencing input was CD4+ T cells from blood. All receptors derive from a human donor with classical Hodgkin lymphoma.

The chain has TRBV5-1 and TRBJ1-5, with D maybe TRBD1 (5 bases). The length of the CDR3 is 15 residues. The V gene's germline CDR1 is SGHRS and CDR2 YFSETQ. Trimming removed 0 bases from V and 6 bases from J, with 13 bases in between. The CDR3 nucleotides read TGCGCCAGCAGCTTGGGCCCAGGGCAGAGTCAGCCCCAGCATTTT. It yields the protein CASSLGPGQSQPQHF.

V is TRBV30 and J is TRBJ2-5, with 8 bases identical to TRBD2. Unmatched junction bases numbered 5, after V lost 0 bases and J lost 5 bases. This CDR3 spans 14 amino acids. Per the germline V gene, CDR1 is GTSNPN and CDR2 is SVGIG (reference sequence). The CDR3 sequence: CAWSVLAVGETQYF. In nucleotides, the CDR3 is TGTGCCTGGAGTGTACTAGCGGTGGGGGAGACCCAGTACTTC. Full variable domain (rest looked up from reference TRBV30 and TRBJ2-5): SQTIHQWPATLVQPVGSPLSLECTVEGTSNPNLYWYRQAAGRGLQLLFYSVGIGQISSEVPQNLSASRPQDRQFILSSKKLLLSDSGFYLCAWSVLAVGETQYFGPGTRLLVL.

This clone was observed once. CDR3 protein: CASSPDRANQPQHF. Written as DNA, the CDR3 is TGTGCCAGCAGCCCCGACAGGGCAAATCAGCCCCAGCATTTT. The genes are TRBV4-2 and TRBJ1-5, with 7 bases lining up with TRBD1. After removal of 4 bases from V and 4 bases from J, the junction contained 4 bases not matched to a gene. This CDR3 region has 14 residues. The germline V gene has CDR1 LGHNA and CDR2 YNFKEQ.

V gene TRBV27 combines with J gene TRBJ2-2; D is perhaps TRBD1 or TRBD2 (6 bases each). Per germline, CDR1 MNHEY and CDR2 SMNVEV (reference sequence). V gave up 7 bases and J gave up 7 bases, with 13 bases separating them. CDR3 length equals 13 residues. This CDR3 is CASTSGGGGELFF. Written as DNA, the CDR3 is TGTGCCAGCACGAGTGGAGGGGGCGGGGAGCTGTTTTTT.

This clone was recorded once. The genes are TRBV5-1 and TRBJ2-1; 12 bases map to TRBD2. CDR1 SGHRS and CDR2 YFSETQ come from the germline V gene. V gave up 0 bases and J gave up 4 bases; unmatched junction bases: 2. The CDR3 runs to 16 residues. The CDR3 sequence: CASSLASGGGYNEQFF. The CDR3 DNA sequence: TGCGCCAGCAGCTTGGCTAGCGGGGGGGGTTACAATGAGCAGTTCTTC.

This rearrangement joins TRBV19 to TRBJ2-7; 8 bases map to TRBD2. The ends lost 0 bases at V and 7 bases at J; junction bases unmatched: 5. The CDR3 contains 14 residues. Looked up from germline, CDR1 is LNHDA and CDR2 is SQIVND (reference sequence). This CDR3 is CASSIERGGIEQYF. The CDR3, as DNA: TGTGCCAGTAGTATAGAACGGGGGGGGATTGAGCAGTACTTC.

CDR3 sequence: CAWSVPTDFYGYTF. CDR3 nucleotides: TGTGCCTGGAGTGTACCGACAGATTTCTATGGCTACACCTTC. V is TRBV30 and J is TRBJ1-2, with a possible D match to TRBD1 (5 bases). The V and J ends lost 0 bases and 4 bases respectively, with 12 bases between them. The CDR3 length is 14 residues. Germline CDR1 is GTSNPN and CDR2 is SVGIG (reference sequence).